A selection of T cell receptor beta chains follows, all from one sample in a study of response to subunit inactivated influenza vaccine. TCRdb analysed the RT-PCR reads with MiXCR anew, one entry per CDR3 protein. The data hold 400,000 to 650,000 distinct CDR3 sequences, with 7.2% observed a single time. The specimen was PBMCs from blood, collected 23 months after vaccination. These receptors were obtained from a man between 50 and 69 years old who received an inactivated influenza vaccine. Both conserved end residues are part of each CDR3. Each record gives: J gene, CDR3 length, D gene, V gene, clone size, CDR3 DNA, CDR3 protein. A D gene is named only where the DNA matches it firmly. Only part of the rows carry a size: once, few, many, or a class if the clone is expanded.

J: TRBJ2-2; length: 13; D: -; V: TRBV5-6; size: few; DNA: TGTGCCAGCAGCGGGGGTATCACCGGGGAGCTGTTTTTT; CDR3: CASSGGITGELFF
J: TRBJ2-3; length: 16; D: TRBD2; V: TRBV29-1; size: -; DNA: TGCAGCGTTAGGCCCAGGGCTAGCGGAGCCACAGATACGCAGTATTTT; CDR3: CSVRPRASGATDTQYF
J: TRBJ2-7; length: 13; D: -; V: TRBV6-2/TRBV6-3; size: many; DNA: TGTGCCAGCAGTTGGGGTCTGAGGTACGAGCAGTACTTC; CDR3: CASSWGLRYEQYF
J: TRBJ2-1; length: 17; D: TRBD2; V: TRBV3-1; size: many; DNA: TGTGCCAGCAGCCAAAGCGCCGGGACTAGCGGGATCAATGAGCAGTTCTTC; CDR3: CASSQSAGTSGINEQFF
J: TRBJ2-5; length: 14; D: -; V: TRBV6-2/TRBV6-3; size: -; DNA: TGTGCCAGCAGCCGGCTTATCAGGGGAGAGACCCAGTACTTC; CDR3: CASSRLIRGETQYF
J: TRBJ1-5; length: 12; D: -; V: TRBV20-1; size: -; DNA: TGCAGTGCTATCGGCAGCAATCAGCCCCAGCATTTT; CDR3: CSAIGSNQPQHF
J: TRBJ2-1; length: 14; D: TRBD2; V: TRBV7-2; size: -; DNA: TGTGCCAGCAGCTCCGGGGGGTCGGCCAATGAGCAGTTCTTC; CDR3: CASSSGGSANEQFF
J: TRBJ2-7; length: 15; D: TRBD1; V: TRBV20-1; size: many; DNA: TGCAGTGCTATAAATCCGGGACAGGGTAGGGACGAGCAGTACTTC; CDR3: CSAINPGQGRDEQYF
J: TRBJ2-3; length: 15; D: TRBD2; V: TRBV10-3; size: many; DNA: TGTGCCATCACTTTCGAAAGCGGGGGGGCATATACGCAGTATTTT; CDR3: CAITFESGGAYTQYF
J: TRBJ2-3; length: 18; D: TRBD2; V: TRBV11-3; size: many; DNA: TGTGCCAGCAGCTTACCCACCATACTAGCGGGCGCCCCAGCCACGCAGTATTTT; CDR3: CASSLPTILAGAPATQYF
J: TRBJ2-3; length: 14; D: -; V: TRBV3-1; size: few; DNA: TGTGCCAGCACGAGGTTTACAACATCGGATACGCAGTATTTT; CDR3: CASTRFTTSDTQYF
J: TRBJ2-3; length: 16; D: -; V: TRBV4-1; size: many; DNA: TGCGCCAGCAGCCGCCAAAACCGGGTCGGCACAGATACGCAGTATTTT; CDR3: CASSRQNRVGTDTQYF
J: TRBJ2-1; length: 14; D: -; V: TRBV6-2/TRBV6-3; size: -; DNA: TGTGCCAGCAGCCACAAACACCAGGGAAGCGAGCAGTTCTTC; CDR3: CASSHKHQGSEQFF
J: TRBJ1-5; length: 13; D: -; V: TRBV7-9; size: -; DNA: TGTGCCAGCAGCTCAACCCCCTCTTTGGCCCAGCATTTT; CDR3: CASSSTPSLAQHF
J: TRBJ1-2; length: 12; D: -; V: TRBV10-3; size: -; DNA: TGTGCCATCAGTGAGGACCATTATGGCTACACCTTC; CDR3: CAISEDHYGYTF
J: TRBJ2-5; length: 13; D: -; V: TRBV12-3/TRBV12-4; size: many; DNA: TGTGCCAGCAGTCGGGGAATCGGAGAGACCCAGTACTTC; CDR3: CASSRGIGETQYF
J: TRBJ1-1; length: 13; D: -; V: TRBV29-1; size: many; DNA: TGCAGCGTTTCACAGGGAGGGAAGACTGAAGCTTTCTTT; CDR3: CSVSQGGKTEAFF
J: TRBJ2-5; length: 14; D: TRBD1; V: TRBV10-3; size: many; DNA: TGTGCCATCAGTGCCACCGACAGGGAGGAGACCCAGTACTTC; CDR3: CAISATDREETQYF
J: TRBJ1-1; length: 15; D: -; V: TRBV2; size: many; DNA: TGTGCCAGCAGTGAAAGGGAACCATTGGGGACTGAAGCTTTCTTT; CDR3: CASSEREPLGTEAFF
J: TRBJ1-2; length: 12; D: -; V: TRBV2; size: -; DNA: TGTGCCAGCAGTGCCGATCATTATGGCTACACCTTC; CDR3: CASSADHYGYTF
J: TRBJ2-3; length: 15; D: TRBD2; V: TRBV12-3/TRBV12-4; size: many; DNA: TGTGCCAGCAGCCCGTTAGCGGGAGGGACAGATACGCAGTATTTT; CDR3: CASSPLAGGTDTQYF
J: TRBJ2-3; length: 14; D: -; V: TRBV7-2; size: once; DNA: TGTGTCAGCAGCTACGGGCTCGGAGAAGATACGCAGTATTTT; CDR3: CVSSYGLGEDTQYF
J: TRBJ2-1; length: 14; D: TRBD2; V: TRBV12-3/TRBV12-4; size: few; DNA: TGTGCCAGCAGGGAGCGGGGATGGGAGGGAGGGCAGTTCTTC; CDR3: CASRERGWEGGQFF
J: TRBJ2-2; length: 14; D: TRBD1; V: TRBV5-1; size: -; DNA: TGCGCCAGCAGCTTGAGAACAGGGGACGGGGAGCTGTTTTTT; CDR3: CASSLRTGDGELFF
J: TRBJ1-5; length: 14; D: -; V: TRBV7-2; size: many; DNA: TGTGCCAGCAGCCCTGAGACGAGCAATCAGCCCCAGCATTTT; CDR3: CASSPETSNQPQHF
J: TRBJ2-2; length: 14; D: -; V: TRBV2; size: -; DNA: TGTGCCAGCAGTGACCAGGGCGACACCGGGGAGCTGTTTTTT; CDR3: CASSDQGDTGELFF
J: TRBJ1-3; length: 15; D: -; V: TRBV5-8; size: few; DNA: TGTGCCAGCAGCTTGGTCAGGAGTCGGGGAAACACCATATATTTT; CDR3: CASSLVRSRGNTIYF
J: TRBJ2-1; length: 15; D: TRBD1; V: TRBV12-3/TRBV12-4; size: few; DNA: TGTGCCAGCAGTTCCACCGCGGGACAGGGCGGTGAGCAGTTCTTC; CDR3: CASSSTAGQGGEQFF
J: TRBJ1-5; length: 15; D: -; V: TRBV4-2; size: few; DNA: TGTGCCAGCAGCCAAGGGATCACAGAGAATCAGCCCCAGCATTTT; CDR3: CASSQGITENQPQHF
J: TRBJ1-5; length: 15; D: -; V: TRBV30; size: many; DNA: TGTGCCTGGAGTCTGTTTGGGGGAGCCCAACAGCCCCAGCATTTT; CDR3: CAWSLFGGAQQPQHF
J: TRBJ1-5; length: 15; D: -; V: TRBV6-5; size: -; DNA: TGTGCCAGCAGTTACGCTAGGGTCTCGGATCAGCCCCAGCATTTT; CDR3: CASSYARVSDQPQHF
J: TRBJ2-5; length: 14; D: TRBD2; V: TRBV10-3; size: many; DNA: TGTGCCATCAGTGACCCCCTAGCGGGGAAGACCCAGTACTTC; CDR3: CAISDPLAGKTQYF
J: TRBJ1-6; length: 16; D: -; V: TRBV4-1; size: few; DNA: TGCGCCAGCAGCCTTACTCCGGGACACGTGAATTCACCCCTCCACTTT; CDR3: CASSLTPGHVNSPLHF
J: TRBJ2-1; length: 16; D: -; V: TRBV10-3; size: -; DNA: TGTGCCATCAGTGAGTCGAGGGGACTCTCCTACAATGAGCAGTTCTTC; CDR3: CAISESRGLSYNEQFF
J: TRBJ2-2; length: 14; D: TRBD1; V: TRBV5-1; size: many; DNA: TGCGCCAGCAGAGGACAGGGTATGTCCGGGGAGCTGTTTTTT; CDR3: CASRGQGMSGELFF
J: TRBJ2-6; length: 15; D: -; V: TRBV10-3; size: -; DNA: TGTGCCATCAGTGAGTCCGGCTCTGGGGCCAACGTCCTGACTTTC; CDR3: CAISESGSGANVLTF
J: TRBJ2-7; length: 16; D: -; V: TRBV7-8; size: few; DNA: TGTGCCAGCAGCTTAGGCTATTTAGAAAGATCCTACGAGCAGTACTTC; CDR3: CASSLGYLERSYEQYF
J: TRBJ2-7; length: 13; D: -; V: TRBV10-3; size: many; DNA: TGTGCCATCAGTGAGTCGAAGGGGTACGAGCAGTACTTC; CDR3: CAISESKGYEQYF
J: TRBJ2-1; length: 12; D: -; V: TRBV30; size: -; DNA: TGTGCCTGGAGTGCCGGTTTAAATGAGCAGTTCTTC; CDR3: CAWSAGLNEQFF
J: TRBJ2-5; length: 14; D: TRBD1; V: TRBV3-1; size: few; DNA: TGTGCCAGCAGCCTACAGGGGACCGTGGAGACCCAGTACTTC; CDR3: CASSLQGTVETQYF
J: TRBJ1-5; length: 14; D: -; V: TRBV20-1; size: -; DNA: TGCAGTGCTAGATCGTCCTTTAGCAATCAGCCCCAGCATTTT; CDR3: CSARSSFSNQPQHF
J: TRBJ2-7; length: 13; D: -; V: TRBV25-1; size: many; DNA: TGTGCCAGCAGTGTGGCTGGAACCTACGAGCAGTACTTC; CDR3: CASSVAGTYEQYF
J: TRBJ2-3; length: 14; D: TRBD1; V: TRBV5-1; size: few; DNA: TGCGCCAGCAGCTTGGGACAGGGCAATCAGCCCCAGTATTTT; CDR3: CASSLGQGNQPQYF
J: TRBJ1-6; length: 13; D: TRBD1; V: TRBV4-1; size: -; DNA: TGCGCCAGCAAGACAGGGGAGAATTCACCCCTCCACTTT; CDR3: CASKTGENSPLHF
J: TRBJ1-4; length: 15; D: -; V: TRBV7-9; size: few; DNA: TGTGCCAGCACCCTACGCGGCCAGCCTAATGAAAAACTGTTTTTT; CDR3: CASTLRGQPNEKLFF